This T cell receptor (beta chain) was recovered during a study of cytomegalovirus exposure and HLA in healthy donors. To note about this clone: Its matching antigen is unknown.

Whole-study findings and limits: As a later analysis showed, a missense DCLRE1C variant was linked to trimming of TCR beta V- and J-genes. Reported performance of the classifier showed diagnosis of cytomegalovirus status with high specificity and sensitivity. A later analysis reportedly found that, within productive TCRs, an Asian-associated ancestry cluster had fewer N-insertions than the mean observed across the roughly 700 donors. Most TCR sequences were uncommon, yet certain public TCRs appeared in many donors.

V lost 3 bases to trimming and J lost 2 bases, with 11 bases between them. The germline V gene encodes CDR1 MNHEY and CDR2 SVGAGI. The CDR3 loop spans 15 amino acids. The PCR made use of 60 Vbeta and 13 Jbeta primers. Some clones are missing from TCRdb's copy, which holds only in-frame ones; the method was immunoSEQ multiplex PCR. The sample yields about 160,000 clones, approximately 70% seen once. Source material: PBMCs. This chain joins TRBV6-5 and TRBJ1-5, with TRBD1 as a possible D gene (5 bases). The TCR sequence derives from a man aged 18 to 30 in good health and CMV-seropositive. This chain's CDR3 is CASSYTRAGNQPQHF. CDR3 bases: TGTGCCAGCAGTTATACCAGGGCAGGCAATCAGCCCCAGCATTTT.